This is a list of T cell receptor beta chains from one sample in a study of CD8 T cells in Susac syndrome. TCRdb reanalysed the immunoSEQ multiplex PCR reads using MiXCR and keeps one entry per CDR3 protein. The table lists 150,000 to 190,000 distinct CDR3 sequences, roughly 95% of them singletons. The sequenced sample was CD4+ T cells from PBMCs. The origin of the receptors is a human donor with Susac syndrome. Each CDR3 is given with its conserved first and last residue. D genes are given only for firm matches. Clone sizes are given selectively: once, few, many, or a class where the clone is expanded.

size: NA
J: TRBJ2-7
V: TRBV5-4
D: NA
CDR3: CASSRGGQGSYEQYF
DNA: TGTGCCAGCAGCCGGGGGGGACAGGGATCCTACGAGCAGTACTTC

size: once
J: TRBJ2-1
V: TRBV19
D: TRBD2
CDR3: CASSILAGGRKNEQFF
DNA: TGTGCCAGTAGTATTCTAGCGGGGGGGCGGAAGAATGAGCAGTTCTTC

size: NA
J: TRBJ2-1
V: TRBV20-1
D: TRBD2
CDR3: CSASLLAGGYNEQFF
DNA: TGCAGTGCTAGTCTACTAGCGGGGGGGTACAATGAGCAGTTCTTC

size: NA
J: TRBJ2-3
V: TRBV12-3/TRBV12-4
D: NA
CDR3: CASIHLGGGADTQYF
DNA: TGTGCCAGCATTCACCTGGGGGGAGGAGCAGATACGCAGTATTTT

size: NA
J: TRBJ2-6
V: TRBV19
D: TRBD1
CDR3: CASTVGDRQANVLTF
DNA: TGTGCCAGTACAGTAGGGGACAGGCAGGCCAACGTCCTGACTTTC

size: NA
J: TRBJ2-3
V: TRBV25-1
D: NA
CDR3: CASSETTDHITDTQYF
DNA: TGTGCCAGCAGTGAAACGACAGATCACATCACAGATACGCAGTATTTT

size: NA
J: TRBJ1-2
V: TRBV6-5
D: NA
CDR3: CASWEWGGYTF
DNA: TGTGCCAGCTGGGAATGGGGTGGCTACACCTTC

size: NA
J: TRBJ2-1
V: TRBV21-1
D: NA
CDR3: CASSKNSNNEQFF
DNA: TGTGCCAGCAGCAAGAACAGCAACAATGAGCAGTTCTTC

size: NA
J: TRBJ1-1
V: TRBV4-3
D: TRBD1
CDR3: CASSQDRFDRAAFF
DNA: TGCGCCAGCAGCCAAGATCGTTTCGACAGGGCAGCTTTCTTT

size: NA
J: TRBJ2-1
V: TRBV7-3
D: TRBD2
CDR3: CASSLTLAGGALYNEQFF
DNA: TGTGCCAGCAGCTTAACACTAGCGGGGGGCGCCCTCTACAATGAGCAGTTCTTC

size: once
J: TRBJ2-1
V: TRBV12-3/TRBV12-4
D: NA
CDR3: CASKVLNEQFF
DNA: TGTGCCAGCAAAGTCCTCAATGAGCAGTTCTTC

size: NA
J: TRBJ2-5
V: TRBV25-1
D: NA
CDR3: CASSSHGKVQETQYF
DNA: TGTGCCAGCAGTTCCCATGGGAAGGTCCAAGAGACCCAGTACTTC

size: NA
J: TRBJ2-1
V: TRBV12-3/TRBV12-4
D: NA
CDR3: CASSDLFPNEQFF
DNA: TGTGCCAGCAGTGACTTATTCCCCAATGAGCAGTTCTTC

size: NA
J: TRBJ1-6
V: TRBV14
D: NA
CDR3: CASSQTDSSNSPLHF
DNA: TGTGCCAGCAGCCAAACCGACAGCTCGAATTCACCCCTCCACTTT

size: NA
J: TRBJ2-6
V: TRBV12-3/TRBV12-4
D: NA
CDR3: CASSSSGANVLTF
DNA: TGTGCCAGCAGTTCCTCTGGGGCCAACGTCCTGACTTTC

size: NA
J: TRBJ2-7
V: TRBV25-1
D: NA
CDR3: CASSGYDTLSSYEQYF
DNA: TGTGCCAGCAGTGGGTACGACACCTTGTCCTCCTACGAGCAGTACTTC

size: NA
J: TRBJ1-6
V: TRBV20-1
D: TRBD1
CDR3: CSAREGTGYPPLHF
DNA: TGCAGTGCTAGAGAGGGGACAGGGTATCCACCCCTCCACTTT

size: NA
J: TRBJ1-1
V: TRBV29-1
D: NA
CDR3: CSVEPDMNTEAFF
DNA: TGCAGCGTTGAACCCGACATGAACACTGAAGCTTTCTTT

size: NA
J: TRBJ2-2
V: TRBV6-5
D: TRBD1
CDR3: CASSYSTGGGTGELFF
DNA: TGTGCCAGCAGTTACTCGACAGGGGGAGGGACCGGGGAGCTGTTTTTT

size: NA
J: TRBJ2-7
V: TRBV6-2/TRBV6-3
D: NA
CDR3: CASSSWGPTYEQYF
DNA: TGTGCCAGCAGTTCTTGGGGTCCCACCTACGAGCAGTACTTC

size: NA
J: TRBJ2-1
V: TRBV5-1
D: NA
CDR3: CASSLYLSSYNEQFF
DNA: TGCGCCAGCAGCTTGTACCTGAGCTCCTACAATGAGCAGTTCTTC

size: NA
J: TRBJ2-3
V: TRBV9
D: NA
CDR3: CASSVGGGTYTDTQYF
DNA: TGTGCCAGCAGCGTCGGAGGGGGCACCTACACAGATACGCAGTATTTT

size: once
J: TRBJ1-6
V: TRBV3-1
D: TRBD1
CDR3: CASSHPSQGARTLHF
DNA: TGTGCCAGCAGCCATCCGTCACAGGGGGCGCGTACCCTCCACTTT

size: NA
J: TRBJ2-1
V: TRBV5-6
D: TRBD2
CDR3: CASSSPSGSVNEQFF
DNA: TGTGCCAGCAGCTCGCCGAGCGGGAGTGTAAATGAGCAGTTCTTC

size: NA
J: TRBJ1-1
V: TRBV5-6
D: NA
CDR3: CANSGDMNTEAFF
DNA: TGTGCCAACAGCGGTGACATGAACACTGAAGCTTTCTTT

size: NA
J: TRBJ2-7
V: TRBV29-1
D: TRBD2
CDR3: CSVEIGRGEQYF
DNA: TGCAGCGTTGAAATCGGGAGGGGCGAGCAGTACTTC

size: NA
J: TRBJ2-2
V: TRBV5-1
D: TRBD2
CDR3: CASSAGTSGVPGELFF
DNA: TGCGCCAGCAGCGCCGGGACTAGCGGGGTCCCGGGGGAGCTGTTTTTT

size: NA
J: TRBJ2-5
V: TRBV20-1
D: TRBD2
CDR3: CSALGGLAGGETQYF
DNA: TGCAGTGCCCTAGGAGGGCTAGCGGGGGGCGAGACCCAGTACTTC

size: NA
J: TRBJ1-1
V: TRBV13
D: NA
CDR3: CASRERVEAFF
DNA: TGTGCCAGCAGAGAGAGGGTTGAAGCTTTCTTT

size: once
J: TRBJ2-6
V: TRBV14
D: NA
CDR3: CASSPPNRASGANVLTF
DNA: TGTGCCAGCAGCCCTCCAAACAGGGCAAGTGGGGCCAACGTCCTGACTTTC

size: NA
J: TRBJ2-7
V: TRBV4-1
D: NA
CDR3: CASSQDSGAGSYEQYF
DNA: TGCGCCAGCAGCCAAGATTCGGGGGCAGGATCCTACGAGCAGTACTTC

size: NA
J: TRBJ1-1
V: TRBV3-1
D: NA
CDR3: CASSPGSVTEAFF
DNA: TGTGCCAGCAGCCCGGGGTCAGTCACTGAAGCTTTCTTT

size: NA
J: TRBJ1-6
V: TRBV27
D: TRBD1
CDR3: CASSFSRDSSYSPLHF
DNA: TGTGCCAGCAGTTTTTCCCGGGACAGTTCCTATTCACCCCTCCACTTT

size: NA
J: TRBJ2-1
V: TRBV6-2/TRBV6-3
D: NA
CDR3: CASSTRRNEQFF
DNA: TGTGCCAGCAGCACTAGGCGGAATGAGCAGTTCTTC

size: NA
J: TRBJ1-3
V: TRBV7-8
D: NA
CDR3: CASSWNQGNTIYF
DNA: TGTGCCAGCAGCTGGAATCAGGGAAACACCATATATTTT

size: NA
J: TRBJ2-5
V: TRBV5-4
D: NA
CDR3: CASSLVGGGETQYF
DNA: TGTGCCAGCAGCTTGGTGGGGGGCGGAGAGACCCAGTACTTC

size: NA
J: TRBJ2-5
V: TRBV12-3/TRBV12-4
D: NA
CDR3: CASTSAETQYF
DNA: TGTGCCAGCACCTCGGCGGAGACCCAGTACTTC

size: NA
J: TRBJ2-7
V: TRBV5-5
D: NA
CDR3: CASSYQYPGSYEQYF
DNA: TGTGCCAGCAGTTATCAGTACCCAGGCTCCTACGAGCAGTACTTC

size: NA
J: TRBJ2-2
V: TRBV3-1
D: TRBD1
CDR3: CASSRQGDGELFF
DNA: TGTGCCAGCAGCCGACAGGGGGACGGGGAGCTGTTTTTT

size: NA
J: TRBJ2-7
V: TRBV9
D: NA
CDR3: CASSPAVSPRLEQYF
DNA: TGTGCCAGCAGCCCCGCCGTGTCTCCCCGTCTCGAGCAGTACTTC

size: few
J: TRBJ1-2
V: TRBV6-5
D: NA
CDR3: CASSYSTTAQHGYTF
DNA: TGTGCCAGCAGTTACTCGACGACGGCACAGCATGGCTACACCTTC

size: NA
J: TRBJ2-1
V: TRBV6-5
D: TRBD2
CDR3: CASAPLAGGENEQFF
DNA: TGTGCCAGTGCTCCCCTGGCCGGGGGGGAGAATGAGCAGTTCTTC

size: NA
J: TRBJ2-4
V: TRBV19
D: TRBD2
CDR3: CASSSGGDIQYF
DNA: TGTGCCAGTAGTTCGGGGGGAGACATTCAGTACTTC

size: NA
J: TRBJ1-1
V: TRBV10-2
D: TRBD1
CDR3: CASSVTGQLNTEAFF
DNA: TGCGCCAGCAGTGTGACGGGACAGCTGAACACTGAAGCTTTCTTT

size: NA
J: TRBJ2-3
V: TRBV6-1
D: TRBD2
CDR3: CASRSGTIGDTQYF
DNA: TGTGCCTCCCGAAGCGGGACTATAGGAGATACGCAGTATTTT

size: NA
J: TRBJ2-1
V: TRBV29-1
D: TRBD2
CDR3: CSAGGLAGGNEQFF
DNA: TGCAGCGCGGGGGGACTAGCGGGGGGAAATGAGCAGTTCTTC

size: NA
J: TRBJ2-7
V: TRBV20-1
D: TRBD1
CDR3: CSAREERGLAEQYF
DNA: TGCAGTGCTAGAGAGGAGAGGGGGCTGGCCGAGCAGTACTTC

size: NA
J: TRBJ1-2
V: TRBV25-1
D: TRBD1
CDR3: CASSERDRVPPWDYGYTF
DNA: TGTGCCAGCAGTGAACGGGACAGGGTGCCGCCCTGGGACTATGGCTACACCTTC

size: NA
J: TRBJ2-3
V: TRBV12-3/TRBV12-4
D: NA
CDR3: CASRGLSTDTQYF
DNA: TGTGCCAGCAGGGGGCTAAGCACAGATACGCAGTATTTT

size: NA
J: TRBJ1-6
V: TRBV18
D: NA
CDR3: CASSPSFAAPLHF
DNA: TGTGCCAGCTCACCGTCTTTTGCAGCACCCCTCCACTTT

size: once
J: TRBJ1-2
V: TRBV6-6
D: NA
CDR3: CASSYASNYGYTF
DNA: TGTGCCAGCAGTTACGCTTCTAACTATGGCTACACCTTC

size: few
J: TRBJ1-2
V: TRBV20-1
D: NA
CDR3: CSARGAGVGYTF
DNA: TGCAGTGCTAGGGGGGCAGGGGTTGGCTACACCTTC